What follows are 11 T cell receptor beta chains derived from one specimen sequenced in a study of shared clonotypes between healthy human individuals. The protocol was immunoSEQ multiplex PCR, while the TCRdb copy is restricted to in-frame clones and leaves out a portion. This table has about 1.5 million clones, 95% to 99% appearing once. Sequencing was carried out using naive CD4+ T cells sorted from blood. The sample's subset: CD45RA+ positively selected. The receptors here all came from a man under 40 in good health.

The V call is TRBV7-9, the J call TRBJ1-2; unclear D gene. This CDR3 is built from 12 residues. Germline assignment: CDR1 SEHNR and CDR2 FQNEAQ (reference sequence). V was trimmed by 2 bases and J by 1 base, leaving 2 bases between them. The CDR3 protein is CASSLRNYGYTF. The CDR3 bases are TGTGCCAGCAGCTTACGTAACTATGGCTACACCTTC.

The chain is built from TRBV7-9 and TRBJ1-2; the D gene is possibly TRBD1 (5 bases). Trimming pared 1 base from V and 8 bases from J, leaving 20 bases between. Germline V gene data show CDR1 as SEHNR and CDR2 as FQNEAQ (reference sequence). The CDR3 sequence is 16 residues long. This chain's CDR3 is CASSLGRQRSHSGYTF. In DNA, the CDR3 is TGTGCCAGCAGCTTAGGTCGACAGCGGAGCCATTCCGGCTACACCTTC.

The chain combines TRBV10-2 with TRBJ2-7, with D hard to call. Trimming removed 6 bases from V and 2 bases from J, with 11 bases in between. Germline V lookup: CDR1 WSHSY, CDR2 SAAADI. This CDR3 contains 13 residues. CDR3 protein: CASSLTQTYEQYF. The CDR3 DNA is TGCGCCAGCAGCCTGACGCAGACCTACGAGCAGTACTTC.

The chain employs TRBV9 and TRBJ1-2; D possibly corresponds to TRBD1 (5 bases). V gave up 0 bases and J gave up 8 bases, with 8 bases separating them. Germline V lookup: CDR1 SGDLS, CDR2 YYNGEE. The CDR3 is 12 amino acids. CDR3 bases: TGTGCCAGCAGCGTAGATAGGGGAGGCTACACCTTC. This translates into CASSVDRGGYTF.

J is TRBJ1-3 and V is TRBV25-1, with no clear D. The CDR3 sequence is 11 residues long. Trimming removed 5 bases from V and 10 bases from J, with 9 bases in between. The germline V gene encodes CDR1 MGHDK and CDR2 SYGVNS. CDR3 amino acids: CASSSPRTIYF. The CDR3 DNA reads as TGTGCCAGCAGTTCCCCACGAACCATATATTTT.

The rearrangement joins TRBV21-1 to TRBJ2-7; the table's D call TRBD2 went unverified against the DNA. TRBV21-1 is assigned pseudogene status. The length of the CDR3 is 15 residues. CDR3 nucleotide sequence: TGTGCCAGCAGCAAAGTTCGGCAGAGGGATTACGAGCAGTACTTC. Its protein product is CASSKVRQRDYEQYF.

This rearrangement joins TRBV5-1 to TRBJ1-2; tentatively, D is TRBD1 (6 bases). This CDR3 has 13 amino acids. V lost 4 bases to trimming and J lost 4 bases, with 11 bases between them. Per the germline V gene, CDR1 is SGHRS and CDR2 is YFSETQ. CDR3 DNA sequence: TGCGCCAGCAGCCCAGGACAGCTCTATGGCTACACCTTC. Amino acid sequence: CASSPGQLYGYTF.

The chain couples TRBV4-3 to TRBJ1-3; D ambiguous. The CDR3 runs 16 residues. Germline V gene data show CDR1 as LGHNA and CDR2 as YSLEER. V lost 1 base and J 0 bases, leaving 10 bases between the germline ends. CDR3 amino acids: CASSQARVYSGNTIYF. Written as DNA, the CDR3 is TGCGCCAGCAGCCAAGCGAGGGTTTACTCTGGAAACACCATATATTTT.

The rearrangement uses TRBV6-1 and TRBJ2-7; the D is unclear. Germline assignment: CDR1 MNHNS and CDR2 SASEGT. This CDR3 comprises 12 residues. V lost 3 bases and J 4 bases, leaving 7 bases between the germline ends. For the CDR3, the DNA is TGTGCCAGCAGTGACACAAGATACGAGCAGTACTTC. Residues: CASSDTRYEQYF.

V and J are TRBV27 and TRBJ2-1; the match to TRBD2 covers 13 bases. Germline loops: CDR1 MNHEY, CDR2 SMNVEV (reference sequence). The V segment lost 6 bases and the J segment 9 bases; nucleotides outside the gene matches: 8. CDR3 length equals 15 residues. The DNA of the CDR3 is TGTGCCAGCAGCCAGAGGACTAGCGGGAGCACTGAGCAGTTCTTC. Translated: CASSQRTSGSTEQFF.

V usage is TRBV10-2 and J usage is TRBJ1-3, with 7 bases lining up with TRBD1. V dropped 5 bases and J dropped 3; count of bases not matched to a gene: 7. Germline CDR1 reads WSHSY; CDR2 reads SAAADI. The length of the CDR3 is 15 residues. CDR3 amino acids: CASSIETGYGNTIYF. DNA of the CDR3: TGCGCCAGCAGTATTGAGACAGGGTATGGAAACACCATATATTTT.